These 5 T cell receptor beta chains originate from one sample sequenced in a study of molecular identifiers for immune sequencing clone quantification. MiXCR, applied by TCRdb to the PCR reads, yields one record per CDR3 protein. The sample holds 85,000 to 120,000 distinct CDR3 sequences, about 35% seen once. The sequenced sample was naive CD8+ T cells from blood, with Jurkat cell RNA spiked in. The subset is: FACS-sorted CD8+CD4-CCR7+CD45RA+ naive T cells. These receptors came from a human donor in good health. Some libraries in this study had Jurkat cell RNA spiked in.

To note about this clonotype: Germline and junction disagree at one end, which may indicate a read error. The chain has TRBV13 and TRBJ2-1; D assignment may be TRBD1 or TRBD2 (5 bases each). This CDR3 contains 15 residues. Germline V gives CDR1 PRHDT, CDR2 FYEKMQ (reference sequence). DNA of the CDR3: TGTGCCAGCAGCGCCTCCGGGACCCCCGCCAATGAGCTGTTCTTC. It encodes CASSASGTPANELFF.

This clonotype was counted a few times. The chain employs TRBV6-1 and TRBJ1-4; tentatively, D is TRBD1 (6 bases). Trimming took off 1 base at V and 6 bases at J, with 9 bases between the two ends. CDR3 size: 14 residues. Germline V gene data show CDR1 as MNHNS and CDR2 as SASEGT. DNA for the CDR3: TGTGCCAGCAGTGAAGGAACAGGGTATGAAAAACTGTTTTTT. It encodes CASSEGTGYEKLFF.

This clonotype turned up a few times. This chain connects TRBV11-2 to TRBJ1-2; tentative D call: TRBD1 (6 bases). Deletions cut 4 bases from V and 4 bases from J, with 10 bases between. Per the germline V gene, CDR1 is SGHAT and CDR2 is FQNNGV. This CDR3 comprises 13 residues. CDR3 loop: CASSSAGVYGYTF. As DNA, the CDR3 is TGTGCCAGCAGCTCTGCAGGGGTCTATGGCTACACCTTC.

The V and J genes are TRBV11-2 and TRBJ2-5; the D gene is possibly TRBD1 (6 bases). The V end was cut by 1 base, the J end by 5 bases, with 20 bases between. Germline CDR1 reads SGHAT; CDR2 reads FQNNGV. This CDR3 is 17 amino acids long. DNA for the CDR3: TGTGCCAGCAGCTTAGTCGTGGGGGCAATGGTACGGGAGACCCAGTACTTC. Translation: CASSLVVGAMVRETQYF.

This clonotype has only one observation. V is TRBV4-2 and J is TRBJ2-3; 10 bases agree with TRBD2. With V trimmed by 0 bases and J by 2 bases, 8 bases remained unmatched. The CDR3 is made up of 18 amino acids. Germline lookup yields CDR1 LGHNA and CDR2 YNFKEQ. CDR3 loop: CASSQEWSSGGYTDTQYF. CDR3 coding DNA: TGTGCCAGCAGCCAAGAGTGGAGTAGCGGGGGGTACACAGATACGCAGTATTTT.